This T cell receptor (beta chain) was observed in a study of cytomegalovirus exposure and HLA in healthy donors. Findings and limits, study-wide: Per a later analysis, 16,951 TCR beta sequences showed association with HLA alleles at 0.05 false discovery rate. The authors reported that TCR beta sequences could predict HLA-A and HLA-B alleles. These predictions were accurate for most subjects in the first cohort. HLA restriction was apparent for most CMV-associated TCR beta chains in a later analysis.

The junction had 7 bases not matched to a gene; V was cut back by 4 bases and J by 1 base. The CDR3 extends over 17 amino acids. In germline, CDR1 is LGHNA, CDR2 YNFKEQ. Primers for the PCR totalled 60 Vbeta and 13 Jbeta. The table came from immunoSEQ multiplex PCR; TCRdb's copy has only in-frame clones and leaves some out. The table lists some 160,000 clones, 80% of them singletons, with about 6.3% in the top ten. As regards this clone: Its antigen is still unknown.

Each donor was nominally healthy when sampled (though unrecorded immune exposures were likely). J is TRBJ1-1 and V is TRBV4-2, with 12 nucleotides matching TRBD1. The TCR comes from a male donor in good health and CMV-seropositive. Input material: PBMCs. Here the CDR3 reads CASSRKGTGGRNTEAFF. The CDR3 DNA reads as TGTGCCAGCAGCCGAAAGGGGACAGGGGGCAGGAACACTGAAGCTTTCTTT.